The rows below give T cell receptor beta chains drawn from one sample of a study of radiotherapy plus CTLA-4 blockade in lung cancer. Libraries were prepared by immunoSEQ multiplex PCR; TCRdb keeps only in-frame clonotypes and omits some of them. The top ten clones hold about 22% of a sample with around 40,000 clones, approximately 83% of them seen once. Sequences were derived from peripheral blood, sampled from a patient treated with radiotherapy plus ipilimumab. These receptors came from a human donor with non-small cell lung cancer whose response to radiotherapy plus ipilimumab could not be evaluated. Each CDR3 is given with its conserved first and last residue. A D gene is named only where the DNA matches it firmly. Expanded clones are given a class, and other clones once, few, many or no size at all.

cdr3_aa: CASSPNGKLPLHF
cdr3_nt: TGCGCCAGCAGCCCCAATGGTAAACTACCCCTCCACTTT
clone_size: few
v_call: TRBV4-3
j_call: TRBJ1-6
d_call: .
cdr3_length: 13

cdr3_aa: CASSRRTGGHQPQHF
cdr3_nt: TGTGCCAGCAGCCGGAGGACAGGGGGTCATCAGCCCCAGCATTTT
clone_size: .
v_call: TRBV28
j_call: TRBJ1-5
d_call: TRBD1
cdr3_length: 15

cdr3_aa: CASSIQGVDYGYTF
cdr3_nt: TGTGCCAGCTCAATCCAGGGGGTAGACTATGGCTACACCTTC
clone_size: .
v_call: TRBV18
j_call: TRBJ1-2
d_call: TRBD1
cdr3_length: 14

cdr3_aa: CASSARQGSEQFF
cdr3_nt: TGTGCCAGCAGCGCCAGACAGGGCAGTGAGCAGTTCTTC
clone_size: .
v_call: TRBV9
j_call: TRBJ2-1
d_call: TRBD1
cdr3_length: 13

cdr3_aa: CASSLGLAKNTGELFF
cdr3_nt: TGTGCCAGCAGCTTGGGACTGGCTAAGAACACCGGGGAGCTGTTTTTT
clone_size: .
v_call: TRBV5-4
j_call: TRBJ2-2
d_call: .
cdr3_length: 16

cdr3_aa: CASSLGNPSDGYEQYF
cdr3_nt: TGTGCCAGCAGCTTGGGGAATCCTAGCGACGGCTACGAGCAGTACTTC
clone_size: .
v_call: TRBV5-4
j_call: TRBJ2-7
d_call: .
cdr3_length: 16

cdr3_aa: CASSQDRGLSGNTIYF
cdr3_nt: TGCGCCAGCAGCCAAGATCGGGGTTTGAGTGGAAACACCATATATTTT
clone_size: .
v_call: TRBV4-3
j_call: TRBJ1-3
d_call: .
cdr3_length: 16

cdr3_aa: CASSQDPMRKGLAGVYEQYF
cdr3_nt: TGTGCCAGCAGCCAAGATCCCATGAGAAAGGGACTAGCGGGGGTCTACGAGCAGTACTTC
clone_size: .
v_call: TRBV4-2
j_call: TRBJ2-7
d_call: TRBD2
cdr3_length: 20

cdr3_aa: CASSLELPVVTEAFF
cdr3_nt: TGTGCCAGCAGCTTAGAGTTACCGGTCGTCACTGAAGCTTTCTTT
clone_size: .
v_call: TRBV11-2
j_call: TRBJ1-1
d_call: .
cdr3_length: 15

cdr3_aa: CASSLGPAGNQPQHF
cdr3_nt: TGTGCCAGCAGCCTGGGGCCGGCGGGCAATCAGCCCCAGCATTTT
clone_size: few
v_call: TRBV5-6
j_call: TRBJ1-5
d_call: .
cdr3_length: 15

cdr3_aa: CAAGPGQGYEQYF
cdr3_nt: TGTGCCGCGGGCCCGGGACAGGGTTACGAGCAGTACTTC
clone_size: .
v_call: TRBV28
j_call: TRBJ2-7
d_call: TRBD1
cdr3_length: 13

cdr3_aa: CASSLGGRRPPTQYF
cdr3_nt: TGTGCCAGCAGCCTAGGGGGCAGGCGCCCTCCGACCCAGTACTTC
clone_size: .
v_call: TRBV7-2
j_call: TRBJ2-5
d_call: TRBD1
cdr3_length: 15

cdr3_aa: CASSFIGGSIGQPQHF
cdr3_nt: TGTGCCAGCAGCTTTATTGGAGGGTCCATAGGTCAGCCCCAGCATTTT
clone_size: .
v_call: TRBV7-8
j_call: TRBJ1-5
d_call: .
cdr3_length: 16

cdr3_aa: CASSLGQGTYNEQFF
cdr3_nt: TGTGCCAGCAGCTTGGGACAGGGGACCTACAATGAGCAGTTCTTC
clone_size: .
v_call: TRBV7-8
j_call: TRBJ2-1
d_call: TRBD1
cdr3_length: 15

cdr3_aa: CASSPPFRTGFSGEQFF
cdr3_nt: TGTGCCAGCAGCCCACCATTCAGGACAGGGTTTTCTGGTGAGCAGTTCTTC
clone_size: .
v_call: TRBV7-6
j_call: TRBJ2-1
d_call: TRBD1
cdr3_length: 17

cdr3_aa: CASSPGVGLPTDTQYF
cdr3_nt: TGCGCCAGCAGTCCTGGCGTGGGGCTACCCACAGATACGCAGTATTTT
clone_size: .
v_call: TRBV5-1
j_call: TRBJ2-3
d_call: .
cdr3_length: 16

cdr3_aa: CASADSRMNTEAFF
cdr3_nt: TGCGCCAGCGCCGACTCTCGAATGAACACTGAAGCTTTCTTT
clone_size: .
v_call: TRBV5-1
j_call: TRBJ1-1
d_call: .
cdr3_length: 14

cdr3_aa: CAISTPGGNEQFF
cdr3_nt: TGTGCCATCAGTACACCAGGAGGGAATGAGCAGTTCTTC
clone_size: .
v_call: TRBV10-3
j_call: TRBJ2-1
d_call: .
cdr3_length: 13

cdr3_aa: CASSQTLTGAYGYTF
cdr3_nt: TGCGCCAGCAGCCAAACTCTGACAGGGGCCTATGGCTACACCTTC
clone_size: once
v_call: TRBV4-1
j_call: TRBJ1-2
d_call: TRBD1
cdr3_length: 15

cdr3_aa: CASSIRAGGIADTQYF
cdr3_nt: TGTGCCAGTAGTATAAGGGCAGGGGGCATCGCAGATACGCAGTATTTT
clone_size: .
v_call: TRBV19
j_call: TRBJ2-3
d_call: TRBD1
cdr3_length: 16

cdr3_aa: CASSLGQGHSGNTIYF
cdr3_nt: TGTGCCAGCAGCTTAGGGCAGGGCCACTCTGGAAACACCATATATTTT
clone_size: .
v_call: TRBV7-2
j_call: TRBJ1-3
d_call: .
cdr3_length: 16

cdr3_aa: CASSSYRGPTEAFF
cdr3_nt: TGTGCCAGCAGTTCCTACAGGGGACCCACTGAAGCTTTCTTT
clone_size: few
v_call: TRBV6-1
j_call: TRBJ1-1
d_call: TRBD1
cdr3_length: 14

cdr3_aa: CASSLGPRQPQHF
cdr3_nt: TGTGCCAGCAGCTTAGGGCCCCGCCAGCCCCAGCATTTT
clone_size: .
v_call: TRBV7-6
j_call: TRBJ1-5
d_call: .
cdr3_length: 13

cdr3_aa: CASSPGQGRTQYF
cdr3_nt: TGTGCCAGCAGCCCGGGACAGGGAAGGACCCAGTACTTC
clone_size: once
v_call: TRBV2
j_call: TRBJ2-5
d_call: TRBD1
cdr3_length: 13

cdr3_aa: CASRAGQGQKQPQHF
cdr3_nt: TGTGCCAGCAGGGCGGGACAGGGTCAGAAACAGCCCCAGCATTTT
clone_size: few
v_call: TRBV27
j_call: TRBJ1-5
d_call: TRBD1
cdr3_length: 15

cdr3_aa: CASSDNWREQYF
cdr3_nt: TGTGCCAGCAGTGATAACTGGAGGGAGCAGTACTTC
clone_size: .
v_call: TRBV6-1
j_call: TRBJ2-7
d_call: .
cdr3_length: 12

cdr3_aa: CASSKTGYGGNTIYF
cdr3_nt: TGTGCCAGCAGTAAGACAGGGTATGGCGGAAACACCATATATTTT
clone_size: medium-sized
v_call: TRBV6-1
j_call: TRBJ1-3
d_call: TRBD1
cdr3_length: 15

cdr3_aa: CASTPAAIRSEQYF
cdr3_nt: TGTGCCAGCACCCCAGCGGCAATTCGGTCCGAGCAGTACTTC
clone_size: .
v_call: TRBV2
j_call: TRBJ2-7
d_call: .
cdr3_length: 14

cdr3_aa: CASSVVTGEEQYF
cdr3_nt: TGTGCCAGCAGCGTAGTCACAGGGGAAGAGCAGTACTTC
clone_size: .
v_call: TRBV9
j_call: TRBJ2-7
d_call: TRBD1
cdr3_length: 13

cdr3_aa: CASSDPGEPYEQYF
cdr3_nt: TGCGCCAGCAGCGACCCAGGGGAGCCCTACGAGCAGTACTTC
clone_size: .
v_call: TRBV5-1
j_call: TRBJ2-7
d_call: .
cdr3_length: 14

cdr3_aa: CASSAGLELFF
cdr3_nt: TGTGCCAGCAGCGCGGGACTTGAACTGTTTTTT
clone_size: few
v_call: TRBV9
j_call: TRBJ1-4
d_call: .
cdr3_length: 11

cdr3_aa: CASSRAGGTTDTQYF
cdr3_nt: TGTGCCAGTAGTAGGGCGGGAGGGACCACAGATACGCAGTATTTT
clone_size: few
v_call: TRBV19
j_call: TRBJ2-3
d_call: TRBD2
cdr3_length: 15

cdr3_aa: CSAYQGRQYF
cdr3_nt: TGCAGTGCTTATCAGGGGCGCCAGTATTTT
clone_size: .
v_call: TRBV20-1
j_call: TRBJ2-3
d_call: .
cdr3_length: 10

cdr3_aa: CASNSPTSGASYNEQFF
cdr3_nt: TGTGCCAGCAACTCCCCGACTAGCGGGGCCTCCTACAATGAGCAGTTCTTC
clone_size: .
v_call: TRBV11-2
j_call: TRBJ2-1
d_call: TRBD2
cdr3_length: 17

cdr3_aa: CASSSGQPYNSPLHF
cdr3_nt: TGTGCCAGCAGCTCCGGACAGCCTTATAATTCACCCCTCCACTTT
clone_size: .
v_call: TRBV7-9
j_call: TRBJ1-6
d_call: .
cdr3_length: 15

cdr3_aa: CASSTGAGGWETQYF
cdr3_nt: TGTGCCAGCAGCACGGGCGCAGGGGGGTGGGAGACCCAGTACTTC
clone_size: .
v_call: TRBV5-6
j_call: TRBJ2-5
d_call: .
cdr3_length: 15

cdr3_aa: CASSPRQGGSAEAFF
cdr3_nt: TGTGCCAGCAGCCCGAGACAGGGGGGATCAGCTGAAGCTTTCTTT
clone_size: .
v_call: TRBV7-2
j_call: TRBJ1-1
d_call: TRBD1
cdr3_length: 15

cdr3_aa: CASSLAGGTSTDTQYF
cdr3_nt: TGCGCCAGCAGCTTGGCAGGGGGGACTAGCACAGATACGCAGTATTTT
clone_size: .
v_call: TRBV5-1
j_call: TRBJ2-3
d_call: .
cdr3_length: 16

cdr3_aa: CASGQGTAGRGNPEAFF
cdr3_nt: TGTGCCAGCGGCCAGGGGACCGCGGGTCGCGGCAACCCTGAAGCTTTCTTT
clone_size: .
v_call: TRBV5-4
j_call: TRBJ1-1
d_call: .
cdr3_length: 17

cdr3_aa: CSAREHYEQYF
cdr3_nt: TGCAGTGCTAGAGAACACTACGAGCAGTACTTC
clone_size: .
v_call: TRBV20-1
j_call: TRBJ2-7
d_call: .
cdr3_length: 11

cdr3_aa: CASSGGQGLALGYGYTF
cdr3_nt: TGTGCCAGCAGCGGGGGACAGGGATTGGCACTGGGCTATGGCTACACCTTC
clone_size: .
v_call: TRBV2
j_call: TRBJ1-2
d_call: TRBD1
cdr3_length: 17

cdr3_aa: CASSLATSDGYTF
cdr3_nt: TGCGCCAGCAGCTTGGCCACCTCGGATGGCTACACCTTC
clone_size: .
v_call: TRBV5-1
j_call: TRBJ1-2
d_call: .
cdr3_length: 13